This TCR beta chain is drawn from a study of cytomegalovirus exposure and HLA in healthy donors. This CDR3 has 14 amino acids. Germline CDR1 reads SNHLY; CDR2 reads FYNNEI. V was clipped by 0 bases and J by 7 bases, with 12 bases between them. Vbeta (60) and Jbeta (13) primers were used in the PCR. Profiled with immunoSEQ multiplex PCR; TCRdb holds only in-frame clones, not every one. The sample holds roughly 100,000 clones, about 70% seen once. The receptor was derived from a man aged 25-40 years in good health and CMV-seronegative. Sequencing was performed on PBMCs. This chain uses TRBV2 with TRBJ1-1, with D unclear. CDR3 in amino acids: CASSEALRYGEAFF. The CDR3 nucleotides read TGTGCCAGCAGTGAAGCGCTTCGTTACGGTGAAGCTTTCTTT.